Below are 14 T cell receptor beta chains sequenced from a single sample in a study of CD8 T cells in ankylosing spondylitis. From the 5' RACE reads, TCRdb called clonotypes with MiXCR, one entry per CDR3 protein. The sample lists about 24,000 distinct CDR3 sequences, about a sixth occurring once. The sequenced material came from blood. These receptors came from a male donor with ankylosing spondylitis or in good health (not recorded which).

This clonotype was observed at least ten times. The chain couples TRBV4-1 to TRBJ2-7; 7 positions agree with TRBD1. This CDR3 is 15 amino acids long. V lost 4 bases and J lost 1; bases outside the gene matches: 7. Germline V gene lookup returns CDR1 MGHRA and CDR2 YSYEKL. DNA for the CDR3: TGCGCCAGCAGCCGAGGGCCAGGGGGATCCTACGAGCAGTACTTC. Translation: CASSRGPGGSYEQYF.

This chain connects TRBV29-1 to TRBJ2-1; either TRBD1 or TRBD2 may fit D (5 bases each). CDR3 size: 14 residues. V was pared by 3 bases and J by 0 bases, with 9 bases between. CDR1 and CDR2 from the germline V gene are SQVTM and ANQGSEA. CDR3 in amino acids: CSVEGVNSYNEQFF. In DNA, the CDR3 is TGCAGCGTTGAGGGGGTCAACTCCTACAATGAGCAGTTCTTC.

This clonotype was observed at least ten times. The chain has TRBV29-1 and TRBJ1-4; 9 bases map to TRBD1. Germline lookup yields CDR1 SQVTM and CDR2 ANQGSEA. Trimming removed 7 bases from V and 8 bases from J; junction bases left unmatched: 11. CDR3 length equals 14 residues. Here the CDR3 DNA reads TGCAGCGCATACCAGGACAGGGGTAGCGAAAAACTGTTTTTT. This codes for CSAYQDRGSEKLFF.

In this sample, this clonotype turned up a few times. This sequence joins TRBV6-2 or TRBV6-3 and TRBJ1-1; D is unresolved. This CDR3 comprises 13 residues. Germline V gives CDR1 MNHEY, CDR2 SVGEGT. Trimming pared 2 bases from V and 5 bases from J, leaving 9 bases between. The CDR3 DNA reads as TGTGCCAGCAGTTACAGTACAGTGACTGAAGCTTTCTTT. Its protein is CASSYSTVTEAFF.

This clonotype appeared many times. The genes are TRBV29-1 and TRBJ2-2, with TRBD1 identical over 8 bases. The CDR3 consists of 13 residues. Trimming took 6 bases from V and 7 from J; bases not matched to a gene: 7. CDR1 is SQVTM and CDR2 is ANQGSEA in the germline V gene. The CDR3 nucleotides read TGCAGCGTCCGGACAGGGTCGGGCGGGGAGCTGTTTTTT. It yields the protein CSVRTGSGGELFF.

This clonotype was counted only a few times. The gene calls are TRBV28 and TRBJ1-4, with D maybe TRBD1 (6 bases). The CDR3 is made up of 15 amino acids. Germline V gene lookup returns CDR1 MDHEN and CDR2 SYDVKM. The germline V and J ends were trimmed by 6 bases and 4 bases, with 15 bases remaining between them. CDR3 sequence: CASRPSGHINEKLFF. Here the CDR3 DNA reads TGTGCCAGCAGACCTTCGGGACACATTAATGAAAAACTGTTTTTT. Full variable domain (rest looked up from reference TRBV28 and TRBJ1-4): DVKVTQSSRYLVKRTGEKVFLECVQDMDHENMFWYRQDPGLGLRLIYFSYDVKMKEKGDIPEGYSVSREKKERFSLILESASTNQTSMYLCASRPSGHINEKLFFGSGTQLSVL.

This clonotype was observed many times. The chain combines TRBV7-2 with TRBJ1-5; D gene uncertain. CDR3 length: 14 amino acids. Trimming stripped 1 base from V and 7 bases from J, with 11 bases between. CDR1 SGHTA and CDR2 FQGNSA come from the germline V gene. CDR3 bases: TGTGCCAGCAGCTTAGAGACGTTTATCCAGCCCCAGCATTTT. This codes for CASSLETFIQPQHF. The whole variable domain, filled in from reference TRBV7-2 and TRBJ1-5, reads GAGVSQSPSNKVTEKGKDVELRCDPISGHTALYWYRQSLGQGLEFLIYFQGNSAPDKSGLPSDRFSAERTGGSVSTLTIQRTQQEDSAVYLCASSLETFIQPQHFGDGTRLSIL.

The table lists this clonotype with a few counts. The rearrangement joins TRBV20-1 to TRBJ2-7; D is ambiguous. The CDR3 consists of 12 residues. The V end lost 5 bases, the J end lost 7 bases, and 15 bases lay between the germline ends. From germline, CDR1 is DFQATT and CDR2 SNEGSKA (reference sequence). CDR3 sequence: CSAGPGLREQYF. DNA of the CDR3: TGCAGTGCTGGACCCGGGTTAAGGGAGCAGTACTTC.

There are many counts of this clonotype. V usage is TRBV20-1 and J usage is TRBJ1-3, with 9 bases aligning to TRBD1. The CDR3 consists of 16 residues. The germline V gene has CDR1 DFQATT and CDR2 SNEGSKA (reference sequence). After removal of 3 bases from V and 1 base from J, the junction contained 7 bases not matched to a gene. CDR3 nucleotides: TGCAGTGCTAGGACAGGGACAGGGCCTTCTGGAAACACCATATATTTT. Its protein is CSARTGTGPSGNTIYF.

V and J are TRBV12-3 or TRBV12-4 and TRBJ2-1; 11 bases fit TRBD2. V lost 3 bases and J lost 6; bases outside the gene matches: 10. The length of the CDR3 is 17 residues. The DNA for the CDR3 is TGTGCCAGCAGTTTCGGTAGCGGGGGGGCCGTCCGCAATGAGCAGTTCTTC. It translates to CASSFGSGGAVRNEQFF.

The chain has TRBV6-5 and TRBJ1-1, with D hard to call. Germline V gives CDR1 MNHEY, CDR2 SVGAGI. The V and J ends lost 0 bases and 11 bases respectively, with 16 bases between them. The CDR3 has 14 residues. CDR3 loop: CASSYSRSHIRAFF. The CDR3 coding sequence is TGTGCCAGCAGTTACTCGAGGAGCCACATCCGGGCTTTCTTT.

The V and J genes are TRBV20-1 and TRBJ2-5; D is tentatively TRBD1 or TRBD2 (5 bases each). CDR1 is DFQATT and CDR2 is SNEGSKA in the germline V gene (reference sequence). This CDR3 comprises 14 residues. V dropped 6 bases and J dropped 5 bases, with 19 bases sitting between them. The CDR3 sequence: CSAPRGKPGETQYF. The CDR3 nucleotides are TGCAGTGCCCCGAGGGGTAAACCGGGGGAGACCCAGTACTTC.

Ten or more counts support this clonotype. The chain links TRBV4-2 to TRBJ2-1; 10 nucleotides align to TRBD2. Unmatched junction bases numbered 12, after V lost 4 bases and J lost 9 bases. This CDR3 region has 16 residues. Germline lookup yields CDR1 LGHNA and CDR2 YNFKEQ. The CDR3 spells CASSPKASGSVGEQFF. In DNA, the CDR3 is TGTGCCAGCAGCCCGAAGGCTAGCGGGAGTGTGGGTGAGCAGTTCTTC.

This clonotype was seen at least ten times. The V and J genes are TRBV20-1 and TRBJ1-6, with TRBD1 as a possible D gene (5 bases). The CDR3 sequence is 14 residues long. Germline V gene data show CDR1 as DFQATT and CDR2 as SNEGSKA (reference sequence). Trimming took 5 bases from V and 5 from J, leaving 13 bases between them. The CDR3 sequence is CSADSPPDNSPLHF. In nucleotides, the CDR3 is TGCAGTGCTGACAGCCCCCCGGATAATTCACCCCTCCACTTT.